The T cell receptor beta chain under discussion was sequenced for a study of CD8 T cells in ankylosing spondylitis. TCRdb reprocessed the 5' RACE reads via MiXCR and lists one record per CDR3 protein. Of 150,000 to 250,000 distinct CDR3 sequences detected, roughly 13% appear once; the ten largest clones hold 15% to 20%. With 7 bases removed from V and 6 bases from J, the gap between germline ends came to 17 bases. The germline V gene encodes CDR1 SGHDT and CDR2 YYEEEE. The CDR3 runs 14 residues. This TCR derives from a male donor with ankylosing spondylitis or in good health (not recorded which). This chain joins TRBV5-6 and TRBJ2-1; possibly TRBD2 for D (6 bases). Sequencing used blood, either unsorted or a sorted T cell fraction (not recorded which). The CDR3 nucleotides read TGTGCCAGCGGGTCCGGGACTCTCATCAATGAGCAGTTCTTC. This encodes CASGSGTLINEQFF.